This T cell receptor beta chain came from a study of T cell repertoires in cytomegalovirus infection. TCRdb reprocessed the reads with MiXCR, giving one entry per CDR3 protein. The table records hundreds of thousands of distinct CDR3 sequences, 35% of them present only once. This clonotype was detected a few times. This CDR3 comprises 17 residues. V was shortened by 0 bases and J by 0 bases, with 12 bases between the two germline ends. Germline assignment: CDR1 MNHEY and CDR2 SVGAGI. Sequencing was done on a sample of PBMCs. The sequence came from a human donor in good health (CMV status not recorded). Some clones in this sample may be carry-over from other donors' samples. This sequence joins TRBV6-5 and TRBJ2-4; tentative D call: TRBD1 (6 bases). The CDR3 DNA reads as TGTGCCAGCAGTTACTCCCGGACAGCCCTAGCCAAAAACATTCAGTACTTC. Its protein is CASSYSRTALAKNIQYF.